This TCR beta chain came from a study of quantifying T cell responses using KT2 cells. Overall study: RNA was reverse transcribed with TCR alpha and beta constant-region primers.

The cDNA 3' end received a ligated oligonucleotide with a UMI. First-round PCR used about 4 cycles and beta primers RC1.1 and RC1.2 covering TRBC1 and TRBC2. TCRdb independently ran MiXCR on the UMI-ligation and nested PCR reads; one entry per CDR3 protein. The repertoire has some 41,000 distinct CDR3 sequences, 17% of them found once; the top ten carry approximately 45%. V lost 4 bases and J 0 bases, leaving 10 bases between the germline ends. The CDR3 sequence is 15 residues long. The specimen sequenced was PBMCs spiked with cells of the T cell clone KT2. This rearrangement joins TRBV12-3 or TRBV12-4 to TRBJ1-3; the D is unclear. This clonotype was obtained from a human donor. CDR3 sequence reads: CASSSGDHSGNTIYF. In DNA, the CDR3 is TGTGCCAGCAGTTCCGGGGATCACTCTGGAAACACCATATATTTT.